The sequence of this T cell receptor (beta chain) was determined in a study of monozygotic twins with inflammatory bowel disease. Overall study findings and caveats: IBD patients, compared with healthy twins, shared fewer clonotypes with others (especially with disease activity). The study found lower TCRbeta diversity (inverse Simpson) in IBD patients than in healthy co-twins.

Germline values: CDR1 SGHNT, CDR2 YYREEE (reference sequence). The CDR3 extends over 15 amino acids. Two nested PCRs, about 16 and 10 cycles, amplified TCRalpha and TCRbeta cDNA. TCRdb reprocessed the 5' RACE reads and stores each CDR3 protein as one record, lacking DNA. Its table lists 200,000 to 250,000 distinct CDR3 sequences. As regards this clonotype: Its antigen is undetermined.

This chain uses TRBV5-4 with TRBJ2-7; TCRdb's D call, TRBD2, is unchecked because there is no DNA. This TCR was recovered from a human donor with ulcerative colitis or Crohn's disease, or a healthy co-twin of an affected twin (not recorded which). The specimen was blood. The CDR3 sequence: CASSLGTSGFYEQYF.